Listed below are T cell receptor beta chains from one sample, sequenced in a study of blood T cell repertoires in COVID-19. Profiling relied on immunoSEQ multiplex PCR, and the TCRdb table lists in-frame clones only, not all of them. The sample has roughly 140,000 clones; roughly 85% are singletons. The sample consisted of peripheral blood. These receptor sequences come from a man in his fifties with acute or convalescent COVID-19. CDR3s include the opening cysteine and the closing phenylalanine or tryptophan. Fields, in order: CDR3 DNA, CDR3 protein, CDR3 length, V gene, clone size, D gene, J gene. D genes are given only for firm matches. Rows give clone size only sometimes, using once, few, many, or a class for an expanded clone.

cdr3_nt: TGTGCCAGCAGCCCCCGCCCGGGACAGGGAGGAACTGAAGCTTTCTTT
cdr3_aa: CASSPRPGQGGTEAFF
cdr3_length: 16
v_call: TRBV7-3
clone_size: -
d_call: TRBD1
j_call: TRBJ1-1

cdr3_nt: TGTGCCTGGACCTCAGGTGGTTATCAGCCCCAGCATTTT
cdr3_aa: CAWTSGGYQPQHF
cdr3_length: 13
v_call: TRBV30
clone_size: -
d_call: -
j_call: TRBJ1-5

cdr3_nt: TGTGCCAGTAGTCCCCCGAGCCTTGGGAACACTGAAGCTTTCTTT
cdr3_aa: CASSPPSLGNTEAFF
cdr3_length: 15
v_call: TRBV19
clone_size: -
d_call: -
j_call: TRBJ1-1

cdr3_nt: TGTGCCAGCAGTTTGGGGGGGGCGGACACTGAAGCTTTCTTT
cdr3_aa: CASSLGGADTEAFF
cdr3_length: 14
v_call: TRBV28
clone_size: once
d_call: -
j_call: TRBJ1-1

cdr3_nt: TGTGCCAGCAGCTTAGAACAGGGATCGGGGGGCTACACCTTC
cdr3_aa: CASSLEQGSGGYTF
cdr3_length: 14
v_call: TRBV7-9
clone_size: -
d_call: -
j_call: TRBJ1-2

cdr3_nt: TGCGCCAGCAGCTTGCTAGAAGAGACCCAGTACTTC
cdr3_aa: CASSLLEETQYF
cdr3_length: 12
v_call: TRBV5-1
clone_size: -
d_call: -
j_call: TRBJ2-5

cdr3_nt: TGTGCCAGCAGCCAGAATAGCAATCAGCCCCAGCATTTT
cdr3_aa: CASSQNSNQPQHF
cdr3_length: 13
v_call: TRBV12-3/TRBV12-4
clone_size: -
d_call: -
j_call: TRBJ1-5

cdr3_nt: TGTGCCAGCAGCGTGACAGTAGACTATGGCTACACCTTC
cdr3_aa: CASSVTVDYGYTF
cdr3_length: 13
v_call: TRBV7-9
clone_size: -
d_call: -
j_call: TRBJ1-2

cdr3_nt: TGTGCCAGCAGTTACTCGATTGGGAGGGACACTGAAGCTTTCTTT
cdr3_aa: CASSYSIGRDTEAFF
cdr3_length: 15
v_call: TRBV6-6
clone_size: -
d_call: -
j_call: TRBJ1-1

cdr3_nt: TGTGCCCGTAATAGCTTCTATGGCTACACCTTC
cdr3_aa: CARNSFYGYTF
cdr3_length: 11
v_call: TRBV30
clone_size: -
d_call: -
j_call: TRBJ1-2

cdr3_nt: TGTGCCAGCAGCCAAGGGCCCTGGGGACAGGGGATTGCAGATACGCAGTATTTT
cdr3_aa: CASSQGPWGQGIADTQYF
cdr3_length: 18
v_call: TRBV14
clone_size: -
d_call: TRBD1
j_call: TRBJ2-3

cdr3_nt: TGTGCCAGCAGCAAAGATCGGACAGGGGCCGGGGAGCTGTTTTTT
cdr3_aa: CASSKDRTGAGELFF
cdr3_length: 15
v_call: TRBV21-1
clone_size: -
d_call: -
j_call: TRBJ2-2

cdr3_nt: TGCGCCAGCAGCCAGGTGGACAGGGGGAACTATGGCTACACCTTC
cdr3_aa: CASSQVDRGNYGYTF
cdr3_length: 15
v_call: TRBV4-1
clone_size: -
d_call: TRBD1
j_call: TRBJ1-2

cdr3_nt: TGTGCCAGCAGCCTCCAGGGAAACACTGAAGCTTTCTTT
cdr3_aa: CASSLQGNTEAFF
cdr3_length: 13
v_call: TRBV6-5
clone_size: -
d_call: -
j_call: TRBJ1-1

cdr3_nt: TGTGCCATCAGTGAGTCGCCGGGGAACGGGGAGCTGTTTTTT
cdr3_aa: CAISESPGNGELFF
cdr3_length: 14
v_call: TRBV10-3
clone_size: -
d_call: -
j_call: TRBJ2-2

cdr3_nt: TGTGCCAGCAGCTTAGTTGGGGTTCTAGCGGGAGGACCCTCCTACGAGCAGTACTTC
cdr3_aa: CASSLVGVLAGGPSYEQYF
cdr3_length: 19
v_call: TRBV7-8
clone_size: -
d_call: TRBD2
j_call: TRBJ2-7

cdr3_nt: TGCGCCAGCAGCTTGGGCACACTAAGTGGAAACACCATATATTTT
cdr3_aa: CASSLGTLSGNTIYF
cdr3_length: 15
v_call: TRBV5-1
clone_size: -
d_call: -
j_call: TRBJ1-3

cdr3_nt: TGTGCCAGCAGTGACTTGACAGGTCAACCCTACGAGCAGTACTTC
cdr3_aa: CASSDLTGQPYEQYF
cdr3_length: 15
v_call: TRBV25-1
clone_size: once
d_call: -
j_call: TRBJ2-7

cdr3_nt: TGCGCCAGCAGCCAAGTCATACATCCCAATCAGCCCCAGCATTTT
cdr3_aa: CASSQVIHPNQPQHF
cdr3_length: 15
v_call: TRBV4-1
clone_size: -
d_call: -
j_call: TRBJ1-5

cdr3_nt: TGTGCCAGCTCACTAGACAGGGGATTGAACACTGAAGCTTTCTTT
cdr3_aa: CASSLDRGLNTEAFF
cdr3_length: 15
v_call: TRBV18
clone_size: -
d_call: TRBD1
j_call: TRBJ1-1

cdr3_nt: TGTGCCAGCCAAACCGGGGAGAACACTGAAGCTTTCTTT
cdr3_aa: CASQTGENTEAFF
cdr3_length: 13
v_call: TRBV28
clone_size: -
d_call: -
j_call: TRBJ1-1

cdr3_nt: TGTGCCAGCAGGTGGGCTGGGTTGACTAATGAAAAACTGTTTTTT
cdr3_aa: CASRWAGLTNEKLFF
cdr3_length: 15
v_call: TRBV6-5
clone_size: -
d_call: -
j_call: TRBJ1-4

cdr3_nt: TGTGCCACCGCCAGGCACATGAACACTGAAGCTTTCTTT
cdr3_aa: CATARHMNTEAFF
cdr3_length: 13
v_call: TRBV7-3
clone_size: -
d_call: -
j_call: TRBJ1-1

cdr3_nt: TGTGCCAGCAGCATACAGGGTTTGGGGGATAATTCACCCCTCCACTTT
cdr3_aa: CASSIQGLGDNSPLHF
cdr3_length: 16
v_call: TRBV21-1
clone_size: -
d_call: -
j_call: TRBJ1-6

cdr3_nt: TGTGCCACCAGCAGAGGCGGGACAGACTACGAGCAGTACTTC
cdr3_aa: CATSRGGTDYEQYF
cdr3_length: 14
v_call: TRBV15
clone_size: -
d_call: -
j_call: TRBJ2-7

cdr3_nt: TGTGCCAGTAGTCGGACAGGGACTTATGGCTACACCTTC
cdr3_aa: CASSRTGTYGYTF
cdr3_length: 13
v_call: TRBV19
clone_size: -
d_call: TRBD1
j_call: TRBJ1-2

cdr3_nt: TGCGCCAGCAGCTTGTCACAGGGATGGTGGACTGAAGCTTTCTTT
cdr3_aa: CASSLSQGWWTEAFF
cdr3_length: 15
v_call: TRBV5-1
clone_size: -
d_call: -
j_call: TRBJ1-1

cdr3_nt: TGTGCCAGCCATCTACTAGCGGTGACAGATACGCAGTATTTT
cdr3_aa: CASHLLAVTDTQYF
cdr3_length: 14
v_call: TRBV6-5
clone_size: -
d_call: TRBD2
j_call: TRBJ2-3

cdr3_nt: TGTGCCAGCAGTGCACAGGGCGTAACTAATGAAAAACTGTTTTTT
cdr3_aa: CASSAQGVTNEKLFF
cdr3_length: 15
v_call: TRBV2
clone_size: -
d_call: -
j_call: TRBJ1-4

cdr3_nt: TGTGCCAGCAGCCAATATCACAGCCAAGAGACCCAGTACTTC
cdr3_aa: CASSQYHSQETQYF
cdr3_length: 14
v_call: TRBV3-1/TRBV3-2
clone_size: -
d_call: -
j_call: TRBJ2-5

cdr3_nt: TGTGCCAGCAGCCAAGATTGGACAGAGAATCAGCCCCAGCATTTT
cdr3_aa: CASSQDWTENQPQHF
cdr3_length: 15
v_call: TRBV3-1/TRBV3-2
clone_size: -
d_call: -
j_call: TRBJ1-5

cdr3_nt: TGTGCCAGCAGCTCGTCCTCCACAATGCCCCAGCATTTT
cdr3_aa: CASSSSSTMPQHF
cdr3_length: 13
v_call: TRBV11-2
clone_size: -
d_call: -
j_call: TRBJ1-5

cdr3_nt: TGTGCCAGCAGCTTAGGGCCGGGAGCCAAGAATTCACCCCTCCACTTT
cdr3_aa: CASSLGPGAKNSPLHF
cdr3_length: 16
v_call: TRBV5-5
clone_size: once
d_call: -
j_call: TRBJ1-6

cdr3_nt: TGTGCCAGCAGCTTAGCACAGGGACAGGGTAATTCACCCCTCCACTTT
cdr3_aa: CASSLAQGQGNSPLHF
cdr3_length: 16
v_call: TRBV7-8
clone_size: few
d_call: TRBD1
j_call: TRBJ1-6

cdr3_nt: TGTGCTAGTGGTTTGACTAGCGGGAAAGGTTGGCAGTTCTTC
cdr3_aa: CASGLTSGKGWQFF
cdr3_length: 14
v_call: TRBV12-5
clone_size: -
d_call: TRBD2
j_call: TRBJ2-1

cdr3_nt: TGTGCCAGCAGCGAGGGGGAGGGCCGTGACGAGCAGTACTTC
cdr3_aa: CASSEGEGRDEQYF
cdr3_length: 14
v_call: TRBV9
clone_size: -
d_call: -
j_call: TRBJ2-7

cdr3_nt: TGTGCCAGCAGCCCCCGACTAGCGGGAGGGCCTTGGGAGCAGTACTTC
cdr3_aa: CASSPRLAGGPWEQYF
cdr3_length: 16
v_call: TRBV3-1/TRBV3-2
clone_size: -
d_call: TRBD2
j_call: TRBJ2-7

cdr3_nt: TGTGCCAGCAGCCCACAGGGGGCCCAATCACCCCTCCACTTT
cdr3_aa: CASSPQGAQSPLHF
cdr3_length: 14
v_call: TRBV27
clone_size: -
d_call: TRBD1
j_call: TRBJ1-6

cdr3_nt: TGTGCCAGCAGTTTATGGGGCAGCAATTCACCCCTCCACTTT
cdr3_aa: CASSLWGSNSPLHF
cdr3_length: 14
v_call: TRBV27
clone_size: -
d_call: -
j_call: TRBJ1-6

cdr3_nt: TGTGCCAGCAGTTTATCGGGAGGACGGGGCGCCGCAGGGGGTGGGACTGAAGCTTTCTTT
cdr3_aa: CASSLSGGRGAAGGGTEAFF
cdr3_length: 20
v_call: TRBV27
clone_size: -
d_call: TRBD1
j_call: TRBJ1-1

cdr3_nt: TGTGCCAGCAGCTTGGGACTAGCGGGGGCGCCTCTAGCCAAAAACATTCAGTACTTC
cdr3_aa: CASSLGLAGAPLAKNIQYF
cdr3_length: 19
v_call: TRBV5-4
clone_size: few
d_call: TRBD2
j_call: TRBJ2-4

cdr3_nt: TGTGCCAGCAGTTTATCCCGTTACACTGAAGCTTTCTTT
cdr3_aa: CASSLSRYTEAFF
cdr3_length: 13
v_call: TRBV12-3/TRBV12-4
clone_size: few
d_call: -
j_call: TRBJ1-1

cdr3_nt: TGTGCCATCAGTCCCGGGACAGGGAGTACTGAAGCTTTCTTT
cdr3_aa: CAISPGTGSTEAFF
cdr3_length: 14
v_call: TRBV10-3
clone_size: -
d_call: TRBD1
j_call: TRBJ1-1

cdr3_nt: TGTGCCAGCACCGGGACAGGGTCAATCTATGGCTACACCTTC
cdr3_aa: CASTGTGSIYGYTF
cdr3_length: 14
v_call: TRBV2
clone_size: once
d_call: TRBD1
j_call: TRBJ1-2

cdr3_nt: TGCAGCGTTTATCCCGTTCCGGGGGAGGGGGACTTCACAGATACGCAGTATTTT
cdr3_aa: CSVYPVPGEGDFTDTQYF
cdr3_length: 18
v_call: TRBV29-1
clone_size: -
d_call: -
j_call: TRBJ2-3

cdr3_nt: TGTGCCTGGAGTTCCTCGGGTGGCTACACCTTC
cdr3_aa: CAWSSSGGYTF
cdr3_length: 11
v_call: TRBV30
clone_size: -
d_call: -
j_call: TRBJ1-2

cdr3_nt: TGTGCCACCGGTTCCTATGGCTACACCTTC
cdr3_aa: CATGSYGYTF
cdr3_length: 10
v_call: TRBV6-5
clone_size: -
d_call: -
j_call: TRBJ1-2

cdr3_nt: TGTGCCAGCAGCTTGGGGCAGGGGGCCTACAATGAGCAGTTCTTC
cdr3_aa: CASSLGQGAYNEQFF
cdr3_length: 15
v_call: TRBV7-6
clone_size: -
d_call: TRBD1
j_call: TRBJ2-1

cdr3_nt: TGTGCCAGCAGCACACCACAGGGGCGCACCCTCTATGGCTACACCTTC
cdr3_aa: CASSTPQGRTLYGYTF
cdr3_length: 16
v_call: TRBV5-4
clone_size: -
d_call: TRBD1
j_call: TRBJ1-2

cdr3_nt: TGTGCCACTTCTGGGAGGTCACTTGTTGACGGGGAGCTGTTTTTT
cdr3_aa: CATSGRSLVDGELFF
cdr3_length: 15
v_call: TRBV24-1
clone_size: -
d_call: -
j_call: TRBJ2-2

cdr3_nt: TGTGCCAGCAGCTCGCTCCAGGTCGGCATTCAGTACTTC
cdr3_aa: CASSSLQVGIQYF
cdr3_length: 13
v_call: TRBV11-2
clone_size: -
d_call: -
j_call: TRBJ2-4

cdr3_nt: TGTGCTAGTGCCGTGGGACAGGGCAATCAGCCCCAGCATTTT
cdr3_aa: CASAVGQGNQPQHF
cdr3_length: 14
v_call: TRBV12-5
clone_size: -
d_call: TRBD1
j_call: TRBJ1-5

cdr3_nt: TGCGCCAGCAGCTTGGGGGACAGTCTTAACTATGGCTACACCTTC
cdr3_aa: CASSLGDSLNYGYTF
cdr3_length: 15
v_call: TRBV5-1
clone_size: once
d_call: TRBD1
j_call: TRBJ1-2

cdr3_nt: TGTGCCAGTAGTATAGCTGGACAGGGGGCAATCACCTTC
cdr3_aa: CASSIAGQGAITF
cdr3_length: 13
v_call: TRBV19
clone_size: few
d_call: TRBD1
j_call: TRBJ1-2

cdr3_nt: TGCGCCAGCAGCCAAGGGCGGGAGCAGGACACTGAAGCTTTCTTT
cdr3_aa: CASSQGREQDTEAFF
cdr3_length: 15
v_call: TRBV4-1
clone_size: many
d_call: -
j_call: TRBJ1-1

cdr3_nt: TGTGCCAGCAGCGCGCAGTACTACGGGGAGCTGTTTTTT
cdr3_aa: CASSAQYYGELFF
cdr3_length: 13
v_call: TRBV5-6
clone_size: -
d_call: -
j_call: TRBJ2-2

cdr3_nt: TGTGCCAGCAGCCCGATAGCGGGAGGGATTGTGAATGAGCAGTTCTTC
cdr3_aa: CASSPIAGGIVNEQFF
cdr3_length: 16
v_call: TRBV11-3
clone_size: once
d_call: TRBD2
j_call: TRBJ2-1

cdr3_nt: TGTGCCTGGAGTCCTAAACAGGGGAATGAGCAGTTCTTC
cdr3_aa: CAWSPKQGNEQFF
cdr3_length: 13
v_call: TRBV30
clone_size: -
d_call: TRBD1
j_call: TRBJ2-1